Presented here are 19 T cell receptor beta chains from one specimen sequenced in a study of T cells in Graves' hyperthyroidism and ophthalmopathy. The investigators amplified TCR beta CDR3 regions from RNA transcripts. Primed by the HTBI set, a first-round RT-PCR was run on the TCR CDR3. TCRdb independently ran MiXCR on the multiplex PCR reads; one entry per CDR3 protein. The sample lists some 800,000 distinct CDR3 sequences, about two fifths occurring once. Material for sequencing was blood. The origin of the receptors is a man younger than 30 with Graves' hyperthyroidism.

This clonotype was observed at least ten times. The chain joins TRBV10-3 to TRBJ1-1; perhaps TRBD1 as D (5 bases). The V and J ends lost 2 bases and 1 base respectively, with 11 bases between them. The CDR3 extends over 15 amino acids. The germline gives CDR1 ENHRY, CDR2 SYGVKD. The CDR3 protein is CAISESRDSNTEAFF. CDR3 DNA: TGTGCCATCAGTGAGAGTAGGGACTCGAACACTGAAGCTTTCTTT.

This clonotype was counted ten times or more. This chain connects TRBV29-1 to TRBJ1-2; D gene uncertain. Germline CDR1 is SQVTM and CDR2 is ANQGSEA. CDR3 length: 14 amino acids. The V end lost 0 bases, the J end lost 2 bases, and 10 bases lay between the germline ends. The CDR3 loop reads CSVEEFPKNYGYTF. Written as DNA, the CDR3 is TGCAGCGTTGAAGAGTTCCCGAAGAACTATGGCTACACCTTC.

The chain is built from TRBV5-1 and TRBJ2-7; 10 positions agree with TRBD1. With V trimmed by 2 bases and J by 9 bases, 8 bases remained unmatched. The CDR3 spans 14 residues. CDR1 and CDR2 from the germline V gene are SGHRS and YFSETQ. The DNA for the CDR3 is TGCGCCAGCAGCTTCACGGGGACAGGGGAGTGGCAGTACTTC. It codes for CASSFTGTGEWQYF.

This clonotype was counted ten times or more. The gene calls are TRBV7-3 and TRBJ2-6; no firm D call. Trimming took 2 bases from V and 0 from J, leaving 5 bases between them. Germline values: CDR1 SGHTA, CDR2 FQGTGA. The CDR3 spans 15 residues. CDR3 region: CASSLGISGANVLTF. CDR3 bases: TGTGCCAGCAGCTTAGGTATCTCTGGGGCCAACGTCCTGACTTTC.

This clonotype appeared many times. This chain connects TRBV15 to TRBJ1-1, with D possibly matching TRBD1 (5 bases). Per germline, CDR1 LNHNV and CDR2 YYDKDF (reference sequence). The CDR3 spans 15 residues. The V end was cut by 0 bases, the J end by 0 bases, with 8 bases between. CDR3 in DNA: TGTGCCACCAGCAGAGATCAGGGACTGAACACTGAAGCTTTCTTT. Its protein product is CATSRDQGLNTEAFF.

CDR3 region: CASRTPTGSGANVLTF. Here the CDR3 DNA reads TGTGCCAGCAGAACTCCCACGGGCTCTGGGGCCAACGTCCTGACTTTC. The chain is built from TRBV7-8 and TRBJ2-6; D remains unclear. Germline assignment: CDR1 SGHVS and CDR2 FQNEAQ. CDR3 length: 16 residues. Trimming took off 6 bases at V and 0 bases at J, with 12 bases between the two ends.

This clonotype was seen a handful of times. The chain carries TRBV20-1 and TRBJ2-7, with a weak D call TRBD2 (6 bases). V was cut by 5 bases and J by 0 bases, with 11 bases left in between. Germline lookup yields CDR1 DFQATT and CDR2 SNEGSKA (reference sequence). This CDR3 region has 13 residues. The CDR3: CSAPGRPSYEQYF. For the CDR3, the DNA is TGCAGTGCTCCGGGGAGGCCCTCCTACGAGCAGTACTTC.

With regard to this clonotype: The junction does not match germline at one end; this may be a read error. The genes are TRBV2 and TRBJ2-2; 11 bases align to TRBD2. Germline V lookup: CDR1 SNHLY, CDR2 FYNNEI. CDR3 length: 15 residues. In DNA, the CDR3 is TGCGCCAGCAGCTGGGGACTAGCGGCGACCGGGGAGCTGTTTTTT. It yields the protein CASSWGLAATGELFF.

The chain is built from TRBV7-9 and TRBJ2-6; no firm D call. V was shortened by 2 bases and J by 4 bases, with 9 bases between the two germline ends. There are 15 residues in the CDR3. CDR1 and CDR2 from the germline V gene are SEHNR and FQNEAQ (reference sequence). CDR3: CASSLRAAGANVLTF. Written as DNA, the CDR3 is TGTGCCAGCAGCTTACGGGCAGCGGGGGCCAACGTCCTGACTTTC.

This clonotype was counted a single time. The chain employs TRBV7-2 and TRBJ1-5; D call uncertain. V was shortened by 1 base and J by 3 bases, with 10 bases between the two germline ends. The CDR3 runs 15 residues. Per the germline V gene, CDR1 is SGHTA and CDR2 is FQGNSA. CDR3 residues: CASSLDWPSNQPQHF. The CDR3 DNA follows: TGTGCCAGCAGCTTAGATTGGCCCTCCAATCAGCCCCAGCATTTT.

This clonotype was counted a few times. The DNA for the CDR3 is TGCGCCAGCAGCCAGGGGGGGGCGATCACCGGGGAGCTGTTTTTT. It encodes CASSQGGAITGELFF. The V call is TRBV5-1, the J call TRBJ2-2; D tentatively fits TRBD1 or TRBD2 (7 bases each). The CDR3 is made up of 15 amino acids. V dropped 4 bases and J dropped 4 bases, with 14 bases sitting between them. Germline V gives CDR1 SGHRS, CDR2 YFSETQ.

This clonotype was seen a few times. The chain joins TRBV20-1 to TRBJ1-5; TRBD1 is a possible D gene (5 bases). There are 14 residues in the CDR3. Trimming removed 5 bases at V and 0 bases at J, with 11 bases between. Germline V lookup: CDR1 DFQATT, CDR2 SNEGSKA (reference sequence). The CDR3 loop reads CSAVDNPSNQPQHF. CDR3 nucleotide sequence: TGCAGTGCTGTGGACAACCCTAGCAATCAGCCCCAGCATTTT.

This clonotype was detected many times. The V gene is TRBV5-1, the J gene TRBJ2-7; D remains unclear. Germline lookup yields CDR1 SGHRS and CDR2 YFSETQ. Trimming removed 1 base from V and 5 bases from J, with 10 bases in between. This CDR3 region has 13 residues. CDR3 region: CASSLSLAHEQYF. The CDR3 DNA follows: TGCGCCAGCAGCTTGTCCCTCGCGCACGAGCAGTACTTC.

This clonotype was found many times. The chain has TRBV10-3 and TRBJ1-5; D perhaps matches TRBD1 (6 bases). The CDR3 length is 17 residues. CDR1 is ENHRY and CDR2 is SYGVKD in the germline V gene. With 0 bases removed from V and 0 bases from J, the gap between germline ends came to 12 bases. The CDR3 protein is CAISESGGALSNQPQHF. CDR3 DNA: TGTGCCATCAGTGAGTCAGGGGGGGCCCTTAGCAATCAGCCCCAGCATTTT.

CDR3 protein: CASSEGRNTIYF. CDR3 DNA sequence: TGTGCCAGCAGTGAAGGGAGGAACACCATATATTTT. The chain recombines TRBV2 with TRBJ1-3; D ambiguous. The CDR3 length is 12 residues. From germline, CDR1 is SNHLY and CDR2 FYNNEI. V lost 1 base and J 7 bases, leaving 5 bases between the germline ends. Filled out from reference TRBV2 and TRBJ1-3, the complete variable domain reads EPEVTQTPSHQVTQMGQEVILRCVPISNHLYFYWYRQILGQKVEFLVSFYNNEISEKSEIFDDQFSVERPDGSNFTLKIRSTKLEDSAMYFCASSEGRNTIYFGEGSWLTVV.

The chain employs TRBV6-5 and TRBJ1-2; the match to TRBD1 covers 7 bases. Unmatched junction bases numbered 10, after V lost 5 bases and J lost 4 bases. The CDR3 runs 15 residues. Per germline, CDR1 MNHEY and CDR2 SVGAGI. Here the CDR3 DNA reads TGTGCCAGCAGTCCTTGGACAGGCCCTTCCTATGGCTACACCTTC. Protein sequence: CASSPWTGPSYGYTF.

This clonotype has only a few counts. V usage is TRBV29-1 and J usage is TRBJ2-2; D uncertain. Trimming took off 1 base at V and 6 bases at J, with 15 bases between the two ends. This CDR3 has 15 amino acids. Germline V lookup: CDR1 SQVTM, CDR2 ANQGSEA. In DNA, the CDR3 is TGCAGCGTTGAAGGCTTAGTCGAGAGACCCGGGGAGCTGTTTTTT. Amino acid sequence: CSVEGLVERPGELFF.

This clonotype was counted only a few times. The J gene is TRBJ2-7, the V gene TRBV7-9; D gene uncertain. CDR3 length: 14 residues. V dropped 5 bases and J dropped 6 bases, with 17 bases sitting between them. In germline, CDR1 is SEHNR, CDR2 FQNEAQ (reference sequence). The CDR3 region has the DNA TGTGCCAGCAGCCAAGGGAATTCGGGCTTCGAGCAGTACTTC. Its translation is CASSQGNSGFEQYF.

V usage is TRBV7-6 and J usage is TRBJ2-5; perhaps D is TRBD1 or TRBD2 (6 bases each). V was trimmed by 5 bases and J by 5 bases, leaving 15 bases between them. The CDR3 is made up of 14 amino acids. The germline V gene has CDR1 SGHVS and CDR2 FNYEAQ. CDR3 in amino acids: CASSQRLGGETQYF. The CDR3 coding sequence is TGTGCCAGCAGCCAAAGACTAGGGGGGGAGACCCAGTACTTC.